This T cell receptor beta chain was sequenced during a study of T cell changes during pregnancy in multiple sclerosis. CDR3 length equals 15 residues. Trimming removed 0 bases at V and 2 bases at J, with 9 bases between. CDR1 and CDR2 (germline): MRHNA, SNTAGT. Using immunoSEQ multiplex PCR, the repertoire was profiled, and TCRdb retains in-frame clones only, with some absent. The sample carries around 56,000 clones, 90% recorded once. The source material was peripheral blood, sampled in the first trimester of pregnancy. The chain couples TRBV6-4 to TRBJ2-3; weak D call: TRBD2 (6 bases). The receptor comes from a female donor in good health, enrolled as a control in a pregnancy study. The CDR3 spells CASSDSAGSTDTQYF. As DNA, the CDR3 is TGTGCCAGCAGTGACTCCGCGGGGTCCACAGATACGCAGTATTTT.